These 14 T cell receptor beta chains share one sample of origin, sequenced in a study of immune cell composition in non-small cell lung cancer. TCRdb keeps only in-frame clones here, not all; method: immunoSEQ multiplex PCR. The data hold some 3,500 clones, with roughly 76% observed a single time. The normal lung sample lay at least 3 cm, and maximally far, from the tumour. The sample taken for sequencing was non-adjacent lung tissue. The receptors originated from a human donor with non-small cell lung cancer.

The gene calls are TRBV4-1 and TRBJ2-3, with 11 bases that match TRBD2. The V segment lost 2 bases and the J segment 3 bases; nucleotides outside the gene matches: 4. Germline CDR1 and CDR2: MGHRA and YSYEKL. This CDR3 is built from 16 residues. DNA of the CDR3: TGCGCCAGCAGCCAATTTAGCGGGGGGGTTACAGATACGCAGTATTTT. It codes for CASSQFSGGVTDTQYF.

In nucleotides, the CDR3 is TGCGCCAGCAGTGAGTTTCGGGGGGTCCGGGAGCAGTTCTTC. Its protein is CASSEFRGVREQFF. The chain joins TRBV10-1 to TRBJ2-1, with 7 bases lining up with TRBD2. The ends lost 1 base at V and 10 bases at J; junction bases unmatched: 7. The CDR3 is made up of 14 amino acids. CDR1 WNHNN and CDR2 SYGVQD come from the germline V gene (reference sequence).

V usage is TRBV7-8 and J usage is TRBJ2-3; 10 bases line up with TRBD2. Germline trimming cut 8 bases from V and 5 bases from J; bases unmatched to any gene: 10. This CDR3 contains 15 residues. CDR1 is SGHVS and CDR2 is FQNEAQ in the germline V gene. The CDR3 is CASGRAGGPIDTQYF. The CDR3 region has the DNA TGTGCCAGCGGAAGAGCGGGAGGGCCTATAGATACGCAGTATTTT.

The chain uses TRBV19 and TRBJ2-5; D not certain. The DNA end is a closer match to TRBJ2-7, so the J assignment may be wrong. The CDR3 has 11 amino acids. Germline V gene sequence: CDR1 LNHDA, CDR2 SQIVND (reference sequence). The CDR3 region has the DNA TGTGCCACCTCGGGTACCTACGAGCAGTACTTC. This encodes CATSGTYEQYF.

This clone appeared a few times. The chain uses TRBV7-9 and TRBJ2-2, with D uncertain. CDR3 size: 14 residues. Germline V gene lookup returns CDR1 SEHNR and CDR2 FQNEAQ (reference sequence). V was pared by 2 bases and J by 2 bases, with 6 bases between. CDR3 sequence: CASSLNLNTGELFF. The CDR3 DNA reads TGTGCCAGCAGCTTAAACTTAAACACCGGGGAGCTGTTTTTT.

The chain uses TRBV5-5 and TRBJ1-5; D uncertain. The V and J ends lost 0 bases and 5 bases respectively, with 6 bases between them. This CDR3 has 13 amino acids. CDR1 is SGHKS and CDR2 is YYEKEE in the germline V gene (reference sequence). This CDR3 is CASSLDIDQPQHF. The CDR3 DNA sequence: TGTGCCAGCAGCTTGGACATTGATCAGCCCCAGCATTTT.

The chain joins TRBV30 to TRBJ2-5; D is possibly TRBD2 (6 bases). The CDR3 runs 13 residues. Trimming left V 5 bases short and J 5 bases short, with 15 bases between. Germline assignment: CDR1 GTSNPN and CDR2 SVGIG (reference sequence). The CDR3 is CAWGEVGGETQYF. The CDR3 nucleotides are TGTGCCTGGGGGGAGGTGGGAGGCGAGACCCAGTACTTC.

This clone was detected once. This chain connects TRBV15 to TRBJ1-3; D may be TRBD1 (6 bases). This CDR3 is built from 16 residues. Looked up from germline, CDR1 is LNHNV and CDR2 is YYDKDF (reference sequence). Trimming took 3 bases from V and 2 from J, leaving 14 bases between them. The CDR3 region has the DNA TGTGCCACCAGCAGGATACAGGGTCCAACTGGAAACACCATATATTTT. This sequence encodes CATSRIQGPTGNTIYF.

The sample holds a few counts of this clone. The chain carries TRBV28 and TRBJ2-3; TRBD2 matches at 7 bases. The length of the CDR3 is 15 residues. After removal of 7 bases from V and 3 bases from J, the junction contained 10 bases not matched to a gene. Looked up from germline, CDR1 is MDHEN and CDR2 is SYDVKM. CDR3: CASTHSSGLTDTQYF. CDR3 nucleotide sequence: TGTGCCAGCACCCATTCTAGCGGACTTACAGATACGCAGTATTTT.

V usage is TRBV30 and J usage is TRBJ1-2; weak D call: TRBD1 (6 bases). The germline V gene has CDR1 GTSNPN and CDR2 SVGIG (reference sequence). V was cut by 2 bases and J by 3 bases, with 13 bases left in between. The CDR3 extends over 14 amino acids. The CDR3 loop reads CAWSSRGAYYGYTF. CDR3 bases: TGTGCCTGGAGTTCCCGGGGGGCCTACTATGGCTACACCTTC.

A single count supports this clone. CDR3: CASSLEGSDEQFF. CDR3 bases: TGCGCCAGCAGCTTGGAGGGGTCCGATGAGCAGTTCTTC. This chain links TRBV5-1 with TRBJ2-1; D possibly corresponds to TRBD1 (5 bases). This CDR3 region has 13 residues. Looked up from germline, CDR1 is SGHRS and CDR2 is YFSETQ. V dropped 0 bases and J dropped 8 bases, with 9 bases sitting between them.

This clone was found once. The V call is TRBV5-1, the J call TRBJ2-3; unclear D gene. The CDR3 has 12 residues. CDR1 SGHRS and CDR2 YFSETQ come from the germline V gene. V lost 6 bases, J lost 2 bases, and 7 bases lay in between. CDR3 in amino acids: CASKQTTDTQYF. CDR3 bases: TGCGCCAGCAAACAGACCACAGATACGCAGTATTTT. The whole variable domain, remainder taken from reference TRBV5-1 and TRBJ2-3, is KAGVTQTPRYLIKTRGQQVTLSCSPISGHRSVSWYQQTPGQGLQFLFEYFSETQRNKGNFPGRFSGRQFSNSRSEMNVSTLELGDSALYLCASKQTTDTQYFGPGTRLTVL.

This chain links TRBV7-2 with TRBJ2-3; TRBD2 aligns across 11 bases. From germline, CDR1 is SGHTA and CDR2 FQGNSA. The V gene end was trimmed by 2 bases and the J gene end by 11 bases; junction bases not matched to a gene: 6. CDR3 length: 14 amino acids. The CDR3 nucleotides are TGTGCCAGCAGCTTAAAGCGTAGCGGGGGGGAGCAGTATTTT. Translating gives CASSLKRSGGEQYF.

V usage is TRBV13 and J usage is TRBJ1-6; TRBD1 matches 9 bases. The length of the CDR3 is 16 residues. V lost 3 bases, J lost 9 bases, and 9 bases stayed unmatched. Germline loops: CDR1 PRHDT, CDR2 FYEKMQ (reference sequence). This CDR3 reads CASSFATGTGRSPLHF. The CDR3 DNA is TGTGCCAGCAGCTTCGCCACCGGGACAGGGCGTTCACCCCTCCACTTT.